A selection of T cell receptor beta chains follows, all from one sample in a study of T cells of healthy individuals. TCRdb re-analysed the 5' RACE reads in MiXCR, keeping a single row per CDR3 protein. The top ten clones hold more than 15% of a sample with about 53,000 distinct CDR3 sequences, around 15% of them seen once. The receptors here all came from a human donor in good health. The CDR3 runs from the conserved cysteine through the conserved F or W.

TRBJ2-5 | TRBV7-2 | CASSLGLAGERETQYF
TRBJ2-1 | TRBV30 | CAWSPRQVGNEQFF
TRBJ1-2 | TRBV6-6 | CASSANGYTF
TRBJ1-1 | TRBV20-1 | CSAGRQGAMNTEAFF
TRBJ1-5 | TRBV30 | CAWSVQSNQPQHF
TRBJ2-1 | TRBV24-1 | CATSDKRGAWAGDEQFF
TRBJ2-5 | TRBV20-1 | CSAKFGLAGTETQYF
TRBJ2-1 | TRBV2 | CASSPGTGFNEQFF
TRBJ2-1 | TRBV12-3/TRBV12-4 | CASSFSRTHLSYNEQFF
TRBJ2-7 | TRBV5-6 | CASSYRSGGSYEQYF
TRBJ1-2 | TRBV27 | CASRSNYGYTF
TRBJ2-3 | TRBV7-9 | CASSLPSGWGTDTQYF
TRBJ2-1 | TRBV7-2 | CASSLSLAGSPFF
TRBJ1-4 | TRBV2 | CASSEIRTGNEKLFF
TRBJ1-5 | TRBV2 | CASNLDRGDQPQHF
TRBJ2-1 | TRBV14 | CASSQERRILSYNEQFF
TRBJ2-1 | TRBV4-1 | CASSHIIRDRGHEQFF
TRBJ1-2 | TRBV30 | CAWRTDYGYTF
TRBJ2-1 | TRBV27 | CASSLSSTLRQFF
TRBJ1-5 | TRBV20-1 | CSARPPGGGNWGSQPQHF
TRBJ1-2 | TRBV12-3/TRBV12-4 | CASSFSRGRSNYGYTF
TRBJ2-1 | TRBV15 | CATHRVVGHNEQFF
TRBJ2-7 | TRBV6-5 | CASSYSNPGQGSYEQYF
TRBJ1-5 | TRBV24-1 | CATSEADRDGNQPQHF
TRBJ2-7 | TRBV4-3 | CASSQVDGRLYEQYF
TRBJ1-2 | TRBV5-1 | CASSPGGRDSYGYTF
TRBJ2-7 | TRBV6-5 | CASSPDRGQSYEQYF
TRBJ2-7 | TRBV27 | CASSPGTPFLEQYF
TRBJ2-7 | TRBV5-4 | CASSSRFRGENEQYF
TRBJ2-5 | TRBV7-8 | CASSLRTSGGETQYF
TRBJ1-5 | TRBV7-9 | CASSNIGTGSNQPQHF
TRBJ2-3 | TRBV10-2 | CAAGDSFFTDTQYF
TRBJ1-1 | TRBV7-2 | CASSLDWGGADTEAFF
TRBJ2-7 | TRBV5-1 | CASSLTGPSYEQYF
TRBJ1-2 | TRBV4-1 | CASSRIGGLTNYGYTF
TRBJ1-4 | TRBV7-2 | CASSLSGNNEKLFF
TRBJ2-1 | TRBV7-9 | CASIRHEPRNEQFF
TRBJ2-7 | TRBV15 | CATSPNPRTTNVPYEQYF
TRBJ2-5 | TRBV30 | CAWTPLGTVQETQYF
TRBJ2-3 | TRBV7-6 | CASSLVGEGDRATQYF
TRBJ2-3 | TRBV5-1 | CASSSGRTLSDTQYF